This is a list of T cell receptor beta chains from one sample in a study of blood T cell repertoires in COVID-19. This table comes from immunoSEQ multiplex PCR, and its TCRdb copy is limited to in-frame clones, with some not included. The table records around 150,000 clones, approximately 82% of them present only once. Specimen: peripheral blood. Receptor source: a woman of 80 years or more with acute or convalescent COVID-19. The CDR3 runs from the conserved cysteine through the conserved F or W. D genes are given only for firm matches. The listing skips clone size in some rows; elsewhere it reads once, few, many or a size class.

v_gene	d_gene	j_gene	abundance	CDR3aa	CDR3nt
TRBV19	TRBD1	TRBJ1-1	.	CASSPGTGVYTEAFF	TGTGCCAGTAGTCCCGGGACAGGGGTGTACACTGAAGCTTTCTTT
TRBV3-1/TRBV3-2	TRBD2	TRBJ2-1	few	CASSPGHGLAGNEQFF	TGTGCCAGCAGCCCAGGGCACGGACTAGCGGGTAATGAGCAGTTCTTC
TRBV3-1/TRBV3-2	.	TRBJ1-1	.	CASSQGGGNTEAFF	TGTGCCAGCAGCCAAGGGGGCGGAAACACTGAAGCTTTCTTT
TRBV10-2	.	TRBJ2-7	.	CASSPTLAELYEQYF	TGCGCCAGCAGCCCTACTTTAGCGGAGCTCTACGAGCAGTACTTC
TRBV11-2	TRBD2	TRBJ2-7	.	CASSLRAGLAYEQYF	TGTGCCAGCAGTTTACGAGCGGGATTAGCCTACGAGCAGTACTTC
TRBV5-6	.	TRBJ2-7	.	CASSLKGIYEQYF	TGTGCCAGCAGCTTGAAGGGGATCTACGAGCAGTACTTC
TRBV5-1	.	TRBJ1-4	.	CASSLDGGADEKLFF	TGCGCCAGCAGCTTGGACGGGGGGGCAGATGAAAAACTGTTTTTT
TRBV28	TRBD2	TRBJ2-7	.	CASSLAGLAGDSYEQYF	TGTGCCAGCAGTTTAGCGGGTCTAGCGGGAGACTCCTACGAGCAGTACTTC
TRBV6-2/TRBV6-3	TRBD1	TRBJ2-1	.	CASCPMTGAIYNEQFF	TGTGCCAGCTGCCCGATGACAGGGGCGATCTACAATGAGCAGTTCTTC
TRBV5-4	.	TRBJ2-2	few	CASSLEVGRAGELFF	TGTGCCAGCAGCTTGGAAGTGGGCCGAGCCGGGGAGCTGTTTTTT
TRBV24-1	.	TRBJ2-7	few	CATSAGEEQYF	TGTGCCACCAGTGCAGGGGAAGAGCAGTACTTC
TRBV7-8	.	TRBJ1-4	.	CASTPVGSWNEKLFF	TGTGCCAGCACCCCAGTGGGCAGCTGGAATGAAAAACTGTTTTTT
TRBV6-5	TRBD1	TRBJ1-2	.	CASSPTGFNGYTF	TGTGCCAGCAGCCCGACAGGGTTTAATGGCTACACCTTC
TRBV2	.	TRBJ1-2	.	CASSEHGAYGYTF	TGTGCCAGCAGTGAACACGGAGCCTATGGCTACACCTTC
TRBV28	.	TRBJ2-1	.	CASSPLGGPHNEQFF	TGTGCCAGCAGTCCCCTCGGCGGCCCTCACAATGAGCAGTTCTTC
TRBV21-1	.	TRBJ1-5	.	CASSIRDRPGQPQHF	TGTGCCAGCAGCATCCGGGACAGGCCGGGTCAGCCCCAGCATTTT
TRBV25-1	TRBD2	TRBJ2-5	.	CASSRAGRGETQYF	TGTGCCAGCAGCCGAGCGGGGCGGGGAGAGACCCAGTACTTC
TRBV7-8	TRBD2	TRBJ2-1	.	CASSLVPPSGRMGGEQFF	TGTGCCAGCAGCTTAGTCCCGCCTAGCGGGAGGATGGGTGGTGAGCAGTTCTTC
TRBV5-1	TRBD1	TRBJ1-4	.	CASSLGQGREKLFF	TGCGCCAGCAGCTTGGGACAGGGGAGGGAAAAACTGTTTTTT
TRBV4-3	.	TRBJ1-5	.	CASSQEYDGRSQPQHF	TGCGCCAGCAGCCAAGAATACGATGGGCGATCCCAGCCCCAGCATTTT
TRBV5-6	.	TRBJ1-2	once	CASSLAGYGYTF	TGTGCCAGCAGCTTGGCAGGGTACGGCTACACCTTC
TRBV4-3	.	TRBJ1-4	.	CASSRDISTNEKLFF	TGCGCCAGCAGCAGGGACATCTCAACTAATGAAAAACTGTTTTTT
TRBV25-1	TRBD1	TRBJ2-7	.	CASSTGATYEQYF	TGTGCCAGCAGCACAGGGGCCACCTACGAGCAGTACTTC
TRBV5-6	.	TRBJ2-7	.	CASSLRGLPYEQYF	TGTGCCAGCAGCTTGCGGGGACTCCCCTACGAGCAGTACTTC
TRBV19	TRBD2	TRBJ2-7	.	CASRPGLGSYEQYF	TGTGCCAGTAGACCGGGACTAGGCTCCTACGAGCAGTACTTC
TRBV5-4	TRBD1	TRBJ1-2	.	CASSSGGGQGGNGYTF	TGTGCCAGCAGCTCCGGTGGGGGACAGGGGGGAAATGGCTACACCTTC
TRBV6-2/TRBV6-3	.	TRBJ2-1	once	CASSYERNEQFF	TGTGCCAGCAGTTACGAGCGGAATGAGCAGTTCTTC
TRBV27	.	TRBJ1-5	few	CATKAGGENQPQHF	TGTGCCACGAAAGCGGGCGGGGAGAATCAGCCCCAGCATTTT
TRBV11-2	TRBD2	TRBJ2-1	.	CASSLYGTSGNNEQFF	TGTGCCAGCAGCCTCTACGGGACTAGCGGGAACAATGAGCAGTTCTTC
TRBV14	TRBD1	TRBJ2-7	.	CASSQDGTALSYEQYF	TGTGCCAGCAGCCAAGATGGGACAGCTCTCTCCTACGAGCAGTACTTC
TRBV2	.	TRBJ1-5	.	CASSEVGRQGRNQPQHF	TGTGCCAGCAGTGAAGTCGGCCGGCAGGGTAGGAATCAGCCCCAGCATTTT
TRBV13	.	TRBJ2-1	once	CASSFGLANGVVSYNEQFF	TGTGCCAGCAGCTTCGGACTCGCAAACGGCGTCGTCTCCTACAATGAGCAGTTCTTC
TRBV7-8	TRBD1	TRBJ1-2	.	CASSSPTGYSGYTF	TGTGCCAGCAGCTCCCCGACAGGGTATAGCGGCTACACCTTC
TRBV18	.	TRBJ1-1	.	CATAPPPRTEAFF	TGTGCCACCGCCCCACCACCGCGCACTGAAGCTTTCTTT
TRBV6-1	.	TRBJ1-6	.	CASSELGRRSPLHF	TGTGCCAGCAGTGAACTGGGCCGCCGTTCACCCCTCCACTTT
TRBV4-3	TRBD1	TRBJ1-2	.	CASSQSGRGYGYTF	TGCGCCAGCAGCCAAAGCGGCAGGGGGTATGGCTACACCTTC
TRBV5-1	.	TRBJ1-3	.	CASSWDSWNTIYF	TGCGCCAGCAGCTGGGACTCCTGGAACACCATATATTTT
TRBV25-1	.	TRBJ2-1	.	CASSPGQLRNEQFF	TGTGCCAGCAGCCCCGGACAGCTTAGGAATGAGCAGTTCTTC
TRBV10-3	TRBD2	TRBJ2-1	.	CAISDGGRALINEQFF	TGTGCCATCAGTGACGGCGGGAGGGCCCTTATCAATGAGCAGTTCTTC
TRBV11-3	.	TRBJ2-3	once	CASSLGSGTDTQYF	TGTGCCAGCAGCTTAGGTTCCGGGACAGATACGCAGTATTTT
TRBV5-6	TRBD2	TRBJ2-3	.	CASSQAGRTDTQYF	TGTGCCAGCAGCCAAGCGGGACGCACAGATACGCAGTATTTT
TRBV30	.	TRBJ2-2	.	CAWSGSRTGELFF	TGTGCCTGGAGTGGCTCTAGAACCGGGGAGCTGTTTTTT
TRBV7-8	TRBD1	TRBJ2-7	.	CASSLGQGVVYEQYF	TGTGCCAGCAGCTTAGGACAGGGGGTCGTCTACGAGCAGTACTTC
TRBV7-9	.	TRBJ2-7	.	CASSRSDLSFEQYF	TGTGCCAGCAGCCGCTCCGATCTAAGTTTCGAGCAGTACTTC
TRBV4-1	.	TRBJ2-5	.	CASSHTQGGETQYF	TGCGCCAGCAGCCATACTCAGGGGGGTGAGACCCAGTACTTC
TRBV19	TRBD2	TRBJ2-3	once	CASSIEAGEVDTQYF	TGTGCCAGTAGTATAGAGGCGGGAGAGGTAGATACGCAGTATTTT
TRBV5-1	TRBD1	TRBJ2-3	few	CASSLGEGGIDTQYF	TGCGCCAGCAGCTTGGGAGAAGGGGGCATAGATACGCAGTATTTT
TRBV29-1	.	TRBJ1-3	.	CSVLGSGNTIYF	TGCAGCGTCCTAGGCTCTGGAAACACCATATATTTT
TRBV6-5	TRBD2	TRBJ2-3	.	CASWRGSGGTDTQYF	TGTGCCAGCTGGCGGGGGAGCGGCGGCACAGATACGCAGTATTTT
TRBV4-1	TRBD2	TRBJ2-1	.	CASRSKTGTSGMLPPKWFF	TGCGCCAGCAGGTCAAAAACCGGGACTAGCGGGATGTTGCCCCCCAAGTGGTTCTTC
TRBV3-1/TRBV3-2	.	TRBJ1-4	.	CASSGRTAPGEKLFF	TGTGCCAGCTCGGGTCGGACAGCTCCAGGGGAAAAACTGTTTTTT
TRBV10-3	TRBD1	TRBJ1-5	.	CAISPGQTNSNQPQHF	TGTGCCATCAGTCCGGGACAGACAAATAGCAATCAGCCCCAGCATTTT
TRBV6-5	.	TRBJ1-1	few	CASSFDREAFF	TGTGCCAGCAGTTTCGACAGGGAAGCTTTCTTT
TRBV27	.	TRBJ2-7	.	CASSLSLALSYEQYF	TGTGCCAGCAGTTTATCTCTAGCCTTGTCCTACGAGCAGTACTTC
TRBV5-1	TRBD2	TRBJ2-1	.	CASSRRGAGGPYNEQFF	TGCGCCAGCAGCCGTCGGGGGGCGGGAGGCCCCTACAATGAGCAGTTCTTC
TRBV5-1	.	TRBJ2-7	.	CASSPDSPEYEQYF	TGCGCCAGCAGCCCGGACAGTCCTGAATACGAGCAGTACTTC
TRBV27	TRBD2	TRBJ2-7	.	CASSSRRSSGSAPLREQYF	TGTGCCAGCAGTTCCCGAAGGAGTAGCGGGAGTGCCCCTCTCCGGGAGCAGTACTTC